This T cell receptor (beta chain) derives from a study of shared clonotypes between healthy human individuals. On the study more broadly: There were three CD4 naive, three CD4 memory, two CD8 naive and one CD8 memory plates per donor.

Trimming took off 6 bases at V and 3 bases at J, with 14 bases between the two ends. Germline V CDR1 and CDR2: MNHNY, SVGAGI (reference sequence). The CDR3 length is 14 residues. A deep-level run was used for the assay. Several immunoSEQ 96-well plates shared each subset's DNA, each plate a replicate. Profiled with immunoSEQ multiplex PCR; TCRdb holds only in-frame clones, not every one. Among about 2.4 million clones, just over 90% were seen once, and the ten largest hold 0.11% to 0.15%. The chain is built from TRBV6-6 and TRBJ1-1, with D perhaps TRBD1 (6 bases). This TCR was recovered from a man between 18 and 29 years old in good health. Input material: naive CD4+ T cells sorted from blood. Subset of the sample: CD45RA+ positively selected. As DNA, the CDR3 is TGTGCCAGCAGGCATTTGGGGGCCGACACTGAAGCTTTCTTT. Its protein product is CASRHLGADTEAFF.